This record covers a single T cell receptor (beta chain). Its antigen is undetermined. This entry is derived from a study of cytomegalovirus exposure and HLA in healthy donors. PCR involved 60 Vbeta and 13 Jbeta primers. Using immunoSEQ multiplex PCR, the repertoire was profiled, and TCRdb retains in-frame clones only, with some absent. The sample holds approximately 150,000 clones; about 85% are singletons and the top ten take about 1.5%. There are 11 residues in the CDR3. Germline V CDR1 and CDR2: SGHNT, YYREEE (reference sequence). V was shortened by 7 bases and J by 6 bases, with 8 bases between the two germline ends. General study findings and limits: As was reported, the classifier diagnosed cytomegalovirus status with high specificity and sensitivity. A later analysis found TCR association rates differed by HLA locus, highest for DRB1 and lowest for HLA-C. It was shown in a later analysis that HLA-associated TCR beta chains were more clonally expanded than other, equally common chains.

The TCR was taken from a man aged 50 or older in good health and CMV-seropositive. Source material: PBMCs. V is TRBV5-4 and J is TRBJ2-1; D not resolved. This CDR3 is CASVTGNEQFF. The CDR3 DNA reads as TGTGCCAGCGTCACCGGCAATGAGCAGTTCTTC.